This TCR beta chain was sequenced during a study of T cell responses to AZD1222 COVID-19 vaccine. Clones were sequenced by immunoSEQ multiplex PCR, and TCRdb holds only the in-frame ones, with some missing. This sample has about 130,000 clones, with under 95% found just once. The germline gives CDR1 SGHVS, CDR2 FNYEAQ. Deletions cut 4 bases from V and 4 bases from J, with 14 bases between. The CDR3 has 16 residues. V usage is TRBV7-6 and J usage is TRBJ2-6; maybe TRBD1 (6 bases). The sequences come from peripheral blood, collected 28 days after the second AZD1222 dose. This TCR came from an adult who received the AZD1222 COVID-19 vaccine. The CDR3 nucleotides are TGTGCCAGCAGCTCGACCCCAGGGGTAGGGGCCAACGTCCTGACTTTC. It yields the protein CASSSTPGVGANVLTF. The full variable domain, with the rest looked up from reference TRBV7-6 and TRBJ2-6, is GAGVSQSPRYKVTKRGQDVALRCDPISGHVSLYWYRQALGQGPEFLTYFNYEAQQDKSGLPNDRFSAERPEGSISTLTIQRTEQRDSAMYRCASSSTPGVGANVLTFGAGSRLTVL.